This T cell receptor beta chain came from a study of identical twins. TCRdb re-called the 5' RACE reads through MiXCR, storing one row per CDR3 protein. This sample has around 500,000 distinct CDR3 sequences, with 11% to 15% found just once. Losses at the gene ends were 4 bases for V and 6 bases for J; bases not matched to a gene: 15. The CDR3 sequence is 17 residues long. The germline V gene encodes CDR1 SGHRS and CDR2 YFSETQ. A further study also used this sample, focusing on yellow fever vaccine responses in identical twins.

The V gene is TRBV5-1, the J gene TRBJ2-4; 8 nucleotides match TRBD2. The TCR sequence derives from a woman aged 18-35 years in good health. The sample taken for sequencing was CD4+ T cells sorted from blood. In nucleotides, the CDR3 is TGCGCCAGCAGCGGGGCAGACGGGAGGGAGAAAGGAAACATTCAGTACTTC. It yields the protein CASSGADGREKGNIQYF.